This T cell receptor (beta chain) was identified during a study of T cell changes during pregnancy in multiple sclerosis. Clones were read by immunoSEQ multiplex PCR, and TCRdb kept only the in-frame ones, dropping some. The table records approximately 82,000 clones, under 95% of them present only once. There are 15 residues in the CDR3. The V and J ends lost 1 base and 4 bases, in that order; junction bases with no gene match: 4. CDR1 is SGHRS and CDR2 is YFSETQ in the germline V gene. Source: CD4+ T cells from peripheral blood mononuclear cells, taken in the second trimester of pregnancy. The chain couples TRBV5-1 to TRBJ1-2, with TRBD1 matching 10 bases. The receptor comes from a female donor with multiple sclerosis, enrolled in a pregnancy study. CDR3 nucleotides: TGCGCCAGCAGCTTGTGGGGACAGGGGAGCTATGGCTACACCTTC. This sequence encodes CASSLWGQGSYGYTF.